Listed below are T cell receptor beta chains from one sample, sequenced in a study of blood T cell repertoires in COVID-19. TCRdb keeps only in-frame clones here, not all; method: immunoSEQ multiplex PCR. Here the sample spans about 52,000 clones, 75% to 90% being singletons. The specimen sequenced was peripheral blood. Every receptor here comes from a human donor in a cohort sampled during active COVID-19. CDR3s include the opening cysteine and the closing phenylalanine or tryptophan. A D gene is named only where the DNA matches it firmly. Clone size appears in some rows only: once, few, many, or a class for an expanded clone.

d_gene | j_gene | abundance | v_gene | CDR3nt | CDR3aa
. | TRBJ2-3 | . | TRBV9 | TGTGCCAGCAGCGTTAATTACAGGACAGATACGCAGTATTTT | CASSVNYRTDTQYF
. | TRBJ2-6 | . | TRBV9 | TGTGCCAGCAGCGTCTCAGGGCTCGGGGCCAACGTCCTGACTTTC | CASSVSGLGANVLTF
. | TRBJ2-7 | . | TRBV12-3/TRBV12-4 | TGTGCCAGCAGGTTAGACGGTTACGAGCAGTACTTC | CASRLDGYEQYF
. | TRBJ2-3 | . | TRBV14 | TGTGCCAGCAGCTTTAGTTTCGCAGATACGCAGTATTTT | CASSFSFADTQYF
. | TRBJ1-1 | once | TRBV10-3 | TGTGCCATCAGTGTGCAAACGGGGACTGAAGCTTTCTTT | CAISVQTGTEAFF
. | TRBJ1-3 | . | TRBV6-5 | TGTGCCAGCAGTACCTCAGGGATTGGAAACACCATATATTTT | CASSTSGIGNTIYF
. | TRBJ1-1 | . | TRBV11-3 | TGTGCCAGCAGCTCGACACCGAACACTGAAGCTTTCTTT | CASSSTPNTEAFF
TRBD1 | TRBJ1-2 | . | TRBV6-5 | TGTGCCAGCAGTCTGGAGGGACAGGGGGCGTACTCCTTC | CASSLEGQGAYSF
. | TRBJ2-4 | . | TRBV7-2 | TGTGCCAGCAGCTTTGGCCAGGCTCTGAACATTCAGTACTTC | CASSFGQALNIQYF
. | TRBJ1-1 | . | TRBV2 | TGTGCCAGCAGTCAACTGGTGAACACTGAAGCTTTCTTT | CASSQLVNTEAFF
TRBD2 | TRBJ2-7 | few | TRBV19 | TGTGCCAGTAGTATACTAGCGGGAGATTACGAGCAGTACTTC | CASSILAGDYEQYF
. | TRBJ2-3 | . | TRBV19 | TGTGCCAGTAGTTTACCCCGCCGGAGTCCCACAGATACGCAGTATTTT | CASSLPRRSPTDTQYF
TRBD1 | TRBJ2-7 | . | TRBV4-1 | TGCGCCAGCAGCCAAGTTGACAGGGGTGAATACGAGCAGTACTTC | CASSQVDRGEYEQYF
TRBD2 | TRBJ2-3 | . | TRBV2 | TGTGCCAGCATCTCTGAGATAGCGGGACTCGATACGCAGTATTTT | CASISEIAGLDTQYF
TRBD1 | TRBJ2-7 | . | TRBV27 | TGTGCCAGCAGTTTGCGCCGGGACAGGGTGTCCGAGCAGTACTTC | CASSLRRDRVSEQYF
. | TRBJ2-2 | . | TRBV12-3/TRBV12-4 | TGTGCCAGCAGTTGGAGGACCGGGGAGCTGTTTTTT | CASSWRTGELFF
. | TRBJ1-2 | . | TRBV27 | TGTGCCAGCAGTTTTCGCAGGGGCGAAGGCTACACCTTC | CASSFRRGEGYTF
TRBD2 | TRBJ2-5 | . | TRBV30 | TGTGCCTGGAGTGGGAGCGGGGGGTTCCGACAAGAGACCCAGTACTTC | CAWSGSGGFRQETQYF
TRBD1 | TRBJ1-2 | . | TRBV19 | TGTGCCAGTAGTGAAACACGGGACAGGGCTGGCTACACCTTC | CASSETRDRAGYTF
. | TRBJ1-2 | . | TRBV3-1/TRBV3-2 | TGTGCCAGCAGCCAGACCGGGACCGGGGGCTATGGCTACACCTTC | CASSQTGTGGYGYTF
TRBD1 | TRBJ1-1 | . | TRBV12-5 | TGTGCTAGTGGTTCCCGAGGACAGGGGACTTTTAACACTGAAGCTTTCTTT | CASGSRGQGTFNTEAFF
. | TRBJ1-1 | . | TRBV5-6 | TGTGCCAGCAGCCCCCGGACAGCCGGTAGGTCTGAAGCTTTCTTT | CASSPRTAGRSEAFF
TRBD1 | TRBJ2-3 | . | TRBV9 | TGTGCCAGCAGCGCCGCCCCGACAGGGCCCGATACGCAGTATTTT | CASSAAPTGPDTQYF
. | TRBJ2-1 | . | TRBV2 | TGTGCCAGCAGTGAAGACCCCAGAGAGACCCCTGACAGGTATGAGCAGTTCTTC | CASSEDPRETPDRYEQFF
. | TRBJ2-7 | . | TRBV18 | TGTGCCAGCTCACCAGCGGGCTCCCAAAGGCAGTACTTC | CASSPAGSQRQYF
. | TRBJ1-1 | once | TRBV10-3 | TGTGCCATCGCGGGTGGTTCCACTGAAGCTTTCTTT | CAIAGGSTEAFF
TRBD1 | TRBJ1-5 | once | TRBV19 | TGTGCCAGTAGTATGGACAGGGTTTTGGATCAGCCCCAGCATTTT | CASSMDRVLDQPQHF
TRBD1 | TRBJ1-2 | . | TRBV3-1/TRBV3-2 | TGTGCCAGCAGCTACAAAGGCACAGGGGGCGCTGGTGGCTACACCTTC | CASSYKGTGGAGGYTF
TRBD1 | TRBJ1-2 | . | TRBV2 | TGTGCCAGCGGAGGCCAGGACAGGGGGGACTATGGCTACACCTTC | CASGGQDRGDYGYTF
TRBD1 | TRBJ2-5 | . | TRBV7-3 | TGTGCCAGCAGCCAGGGACAGAATGGCCTAGAAGAGACCCAGTACTTC | CASSQGQNGLEETQYF
TRBD2 | TRBJ2-7 | . | TRBV28 | TGTGCCAGCAGTTTCTCGGCGGGGGGGACCAGAGCGCGCGAGCAGTACTTC | CASSFSAGGTRAREQYF
TRBD2 | TRBJ2-1 | . | TRBV6-5 | TGTGCCAGCACCTATAGCGGGAACGGGAATGAGCAGTTCTTC | CASTYSGNGNEQFF
. | TRBJ1-5 | . | TRBV20-1 | TGCAGTGCTAGTGGGAGTGGCAATCAGCCCCAGCATTTT | CSASGSGNQPQHF
. | TRBJ1-3 | . | TRBV5-1 | TGCGCCAGCAGCAACGGGGGGAGCTCTGGAAACACCATATATTTT | CASSNGGSSGNTIYF
. | TRBJ2-2 | . | TRBV24-1 | TGTGCCACCAGTGCCACGGGGTCAGGTCTTAACACCGGGGAGCTGTTTTTT | CATSATGSGLNTGELFF
. | TRBJ1-2 | . | TRBV6-5 | TGTGCCAGCAGTCCCTCTTATCGGGGCTATGGCTACACCTTC | CASSPSYRGYGYTF
. | TRBJ1-5 | . | TRBV7-8 | TGTGCCAGCAGCCTAACAGAGAATCAGCCCCAGCATTTT | CASSLTENQPQHF
TRBD2 | TRBJ2-3 | . | TRBV27 | TGTGCCAGCGGGCCGACTAGCGGCACAGATACGCAGTATTTT | CASGPTSGTDTQYF
. | TRBJ1-5 | . | TRBV7-2 | TGTGCCAGCAGCACGCAGGGTATGGGTCAGCCCCAGCATTTT | CASSTQGMGQPQHF
. | TRBJ2-2 | . | TRBV5-4 | TGTGCCAGCAGCTCGGAACAGGGAGGGGAGCTGTTTTTT | CASSSEQGGELFF
TRBD1 | TRBJ2-5 | once | TRBV29-1 | TGCAGCGTTCAACCGGGACAGGGGAACCAAGAGACCCAGTACTTC | CSVQPGQGNQETQYF
TRBD2 | TRBJ2-5 | . | TRBV3-1/TRBV3-2 | TGTGCCAGCAGCTTACTAGCGGGAGCTGGAGAGACCCAGTACTTC | CASSLLAGAGETQYF
TRBD2 | TRBJ2-7 | once | TRBV7-2 | TGTGCCAGCAGCCCTAGAGGTCGGGACTACTCCTACGAGCAGTACTTC | CASSPRGRDYSYEQYF
TRBD1 | TRBJ1-1 | . | TRBV9 | TGTGCCAGCAGCCCCGACAGGGTGAGCACTGAAGCTTTCTTT | CASSPDRVSTEAFF
TRBD2 | TRBJ2-1 | . | TRBV7-2 | TGTGCCAGCAGCTTAGCGGGACTAGCGGGGGAATTGAATGAGCAGTTCTTC | CASSLAGLAGELNEQFF
TRBD1 | TRBJ2-7 | . | TRBV5-4 | TGTGCCAGCAGCTGGGACAGCTACGAGCAGTACTTC | CASSWDSYEQYF
TRBD1 | TRBJ1-1 | . | TRBV29-1 | TGCAGCGTGCAACAGGGGGCGAGGACTGAAGCTTTCTTT | CSVQQGARTEAFF
TRBD1 | TRBJ1-3 | . | TRBV5-8 | TGTGCCAGCAGCCCCTGGACAGGGTCAAGGTCTGGAAACACCATATATTTT | CASSPWTGSRSGNTIYF
. | TRBJ2-3 | . | TRBV7-2 | TGTGCCAGCAGGGCCGGGACATCGAGCACAGATACGCAGTATTTT | CASRAGTSSTDTQYF